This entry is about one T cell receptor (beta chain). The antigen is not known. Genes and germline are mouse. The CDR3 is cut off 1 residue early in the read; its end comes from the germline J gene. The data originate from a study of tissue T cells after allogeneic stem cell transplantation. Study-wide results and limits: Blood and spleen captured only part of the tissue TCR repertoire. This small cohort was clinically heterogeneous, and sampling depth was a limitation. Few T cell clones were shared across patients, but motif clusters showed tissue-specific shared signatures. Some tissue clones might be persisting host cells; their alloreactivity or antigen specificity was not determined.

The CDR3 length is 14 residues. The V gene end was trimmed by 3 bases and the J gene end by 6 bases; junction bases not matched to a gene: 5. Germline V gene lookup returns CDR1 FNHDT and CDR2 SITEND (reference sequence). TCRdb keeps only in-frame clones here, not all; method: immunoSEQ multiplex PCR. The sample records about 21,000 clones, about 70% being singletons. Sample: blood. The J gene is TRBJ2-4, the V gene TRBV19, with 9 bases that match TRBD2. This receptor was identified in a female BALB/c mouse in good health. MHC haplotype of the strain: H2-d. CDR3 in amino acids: CASSTLGGENTLYF. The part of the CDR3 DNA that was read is TGTGCCAGCAGTACACTGGGGGGCGAGAACACCTTGTAC.